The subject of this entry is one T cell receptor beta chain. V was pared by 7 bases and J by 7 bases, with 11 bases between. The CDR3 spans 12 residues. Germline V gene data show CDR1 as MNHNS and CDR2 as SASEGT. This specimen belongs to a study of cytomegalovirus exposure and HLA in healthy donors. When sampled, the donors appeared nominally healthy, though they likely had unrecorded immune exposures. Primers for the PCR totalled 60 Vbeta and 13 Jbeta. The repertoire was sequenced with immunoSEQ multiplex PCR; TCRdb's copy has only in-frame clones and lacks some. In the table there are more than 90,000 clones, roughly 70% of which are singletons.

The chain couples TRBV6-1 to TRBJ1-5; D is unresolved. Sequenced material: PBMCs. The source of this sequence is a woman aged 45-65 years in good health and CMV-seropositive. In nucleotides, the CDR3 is TGTGCCAGCAAGCTTACGGGACAGCCCCAGCATTTT. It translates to CASKLTGQPQHF.